The T cell receptor (beta chain) described here comes from a study of T cells in Graves' hyperthyroidism and ophthalmopathy (dated by TCRdb to between 2018 and 2021). Regarding the study in general: Peripheral blood samples were taken at initial diagnosis, before any treatment was given. A discovery cohort of around 100 patients, approximately 45 with Graves' ophthalmopathy and about 58 with stable Graves' hyperthyroidism, was used to find distinguishing TCR V-J signatures. Prospective prediction of ophthalmopathy was tested in an independent validation cohort of approximately 19 hyperthyroidism patients and 15 to 17 patients who later progressed to ophthalmopathy. The roughly 90 discovery patients were divided at random into training and test sets in a 7:3 ratio. The study also compared thyroid tissue and blood T-cell repertoires from roughly 6 Graves' hyperthyroidism patients. After sampling, hyperthyroidism patients received methimazole starting at 30 mg daily, and ophthalmopathy patients received high-dose intravenous methylprednisolone. The paper describes TCR Vbeta CDR3 sequencing of roughly 130 peripheral blood samples, made up of under 50 ophthalmopathy patients, some 80 hyperthyroidism patients and 17 progressor patients. General conclusions and limits of the study: Most expanded thyroid clonotypes (frequency above 0.001) were also detected in blood, suggesting blood repertoires may reflect thyroid immune responses. In validation, the model predicted progression to ophthalmopathy a median of about 6 months before onset, with over 60% sensitivity and more than 72% specificity. No statistical method was used to set the sample size in advance, and investigators knew the group allocation. A 13 V-J signature model separated ophthalmopathy from stable hyperthyroidism, with roughly 88% sensitivity and approximately 81% specificity in cross-validation and 80%/75% in testing.

V drops 5 bases and J drops 0 bases, leaving 4 bases in between. The CDR3 runs 12 residues from the cysteine to the phenylalanine. Only the CDR3 DNA stays, 36 bases, in frame from base 1. Graves' hyperthyroidism was defined as stable when no progression to ophthalmopathy occurred over 18 months of follow-up. The hyperthyroidism patients were between 18 and 65 years old and newly diagnosed, with a disease duration of less than 2 months. Patients with uncontrolled infections, other autoimmune diseases, pregnancy or lactation were excluded. Diagnoses were established on the basis of clinical symptoms, serum thyroxine and TRAb, thyroid ultrasound, and orbital computed tomography. PBMCs were separated from over 9 ml of fresh peripheral blood using Ficoll-Paque density gradient centrifugation. Total RNA was extracted with Trizol reagent, and quality was checked on an Agilent 2100 Bioanalyzer. The TCR beta CDR3 regions were amplified from the RNA transcripts. A first-round RT-PCR of the TCR CDR3 used the HTBI primer set with the Qiagen OneStep RT-PCR kit. A second multiplex PCR round built the libraries, followed by size selection and purification. The libraries were sequenced on an Illumina HiSeq2000 using paired-end 100 bp reads. The paper's data handling went like this. SOAPnuke was used to process the raw data, with reads discarded if the reads contained adapters or uncalled bases, had a mean Phred below 15, or lacked an exact constant-primer or identifier match. COPE v1.2.5 was used to merge high-quality paired reads, and clonotypes were defined as unique nucleotide sequences. MiTCR v1.1 was used to align the clonotypes against IMGT TRBV, TRBD and TRBJ reference segments. Only V-J combinations with frequency above 0.0001, covering about 99% of repertoires, were analysed. The TCS score was defined as F50 (clonal expansion) divided by E x V (chaos), with BLOSUM62-based TCRdist calculated between CDR3 peptides within each V-J. Welch's t-statistics and random forest reduced roughly 530 V-J features to roughly 13, which were used in a naive Bayes classifier (R e1071). TCRdb reran the public reads through fastp at Q25 and MiXCR, keeping productive beta chains. Identical CDR3 protein sequences are pooled into one entry, listed with their most common genes and DNA. TCRdb, rather than the study authors, made the V and J calls. The sample data list 380,000 or so distinct CDR3 sequences, and about a fifth of these were observed just once. The ten largest clones take up about 3.5% of the sample.

This clonotype showed up many times. Its binding antigen is unknown. This could be a read error, since a much larger clone is one nucleotide away. The chain is assembled from TRBV12-3 or TRBV12-4 and TRBJ1-1; no D gene is confidently identified. Sequenced material: blood. The receptor was isolated from a woman under 30 with Graves' hyperthyroidism. The nucleotide sequence is TGTGCCAGCAGTCAGGTGAACACTGAAGCTTTCTTT. The translation is CASSQVNTEAFF.